A single TCR beta chain is shown here with its context. Its recognized antigen is unknown. Per-base qualities were not stored, and no clone one base away is much larger. In total, approximately 700 healthy bone marrow donors made up the cohort. Cohort members were all nominally healthy when sampled, although unrecorded immune exposures were likely present. The donor tested CMV seronegative, placing the donor among the 350 to 400 seronegative members of the cohort. Every donor gave a peripheral blood sample, and the peripheral blood mononuclear cells from that sample were used for TCR beta sequencing. The Qiagen DNeasy Blood Extraction Kit was used to extract genomic DNA from the blood cell samples. This sample stems from a study of cytomegalovirus exposure and HLA in healthy donors (TCRdb year 2017). With regard to the full study: An earlier analysis of a few hundred of the donors reported 276 Gb of sequence data and around 120 million unique TCR beta sequences obtained from some 170 million T cells. About 280 gigabases of sequencing data and approximately 91 million unique TCR sequences made up an early release that covered fewer than 650 HLA-typed donors. Of the roughly 400 genotyped donors, around 81% fell in the genetic ancestry cluster associated with self-reported Caucasian donors. The aim of the study was to test whether cataloging public T cell receptors could identify signatures of past pathogen exposure. The study profiled the T cell repertoires of approximately 700 subjects by immunosequencing and related them to cytomegalovirus serostatus. Along with the approximately 650-subject first cohort, a separate validation cohort of roughly 110 different subjects was used. To predict cytomegalovirus infection status, the study brought together high-throughput TCR immunosequencing, statistical association of individual TCRs with disease status, and machine learning. To study patterns of TCR occurrence, a later analysis re-analyzed previously published TCR beta repertoires from hundreds of donors and added high-resolution HLA genotyping. The later analysis used no new phenotypic data to find candidate immune exposures, relying instead on TCR beta sequences and their occurrence across donors. An earlier analysis of several hundred of the donors applied high-throughput TCR beta sequencing to assess whether each TCR beta V gene segment acted as functional or pseudogenic. Donor age, sex, ethnicity and CMV serostatus were compiled together with the repertoire data. A later genetic analysis took genome-wide SNP genotypes for 398 of the 666 donors and used that subset as a discovery cohort. Every discovery cohort repertoire had been produced on one sequencing platform. HLA typing included class I and class II loci at four-digit resolution. Typing coverage varied by locus: roughly 629-640 donors for A, B, C, DRB1 and DQB1; more than 500 for DQA1; some 610 for DPA1; about 450 for DPB1. Because of strong linkage in the cohort, a few DR-DQ haplotypes were treated as single units for association and clustering. Among about 360 genotyped donors of the cohort, an average of around 240,000 unique TCR beta nucleotide sequences were sequenced per donor, about a sixth of them non-productive.

The library was obtained by the immunoSEQ multiplex PCR assay. A mixture of 60 forward primers for TCR Vbeta segments and 13 reverse primers for TCR Jbeta segments was used in the multiplex PCR. The CDR3 region of rearranged TCR beta genes was amplified from genomic DNA with a multiplex PCR assay. The amplified TCR beta libraries were sequenced on the Illumina HiSeq System as 87-base-pair reads. Regarding the original processing steps: A later analysis counted tens of millions of unique TCR beta chains across the roughly 700 repertoires, and around 9.9 million of these chains were shared by at least two donors. To remove PCR and sequencing errors, raw reads were error-corrected and collapsed into unique sequences using a nearest-neighbor algorithm that merged closely related sequences. CDR3 sequences were aligned to IMGT reference sequences to assign V, D and J gene segments. For a sequence to be retained, a match of at least six nucleotides was required to both a V gene segment and a J gene segment. Rearrangements were called productive when the CDR3 lacked stop codons and stayed in frame with V and J; all others were non-productive. CDR3 was defined according to IMGT convention as the region running from the second conserved V-encoded cysteine to the conserved J-encoded phenylalanine. In an earlier analysis of roughly 580 of the donors, sequences lacking an unambiguous match to a single V gene segment were excluded. An earlier analysis of fewer than 750 of the donors called V segments functional above 56.7% productive rearrangements and segregating when the between-donor standard deviation exceeded 5%. To diagnose cytomegalovirus status from the catalog of TCR beta chain sequences, a statistical classification framework was built. In a later analysis, TCR nucleotide sequences were compared against IMGT/GENE-DB human TR gene sequences so that V and J genes could be assigned. In a later analysis, CDR3 sequences and most-parsimonious VDJ recombination scenarios were assigned using the TCRdist pipeline. In a later analysis, each TCR beta chain was defined by its CDR3 amino acid sequence together with its V-gene family, and reads lacking a unique V-gene family were excluded. A later analysis removed 600 or so highly shared, low-generation-probability nucleotide sequences to deal with suspected cross-contamination and a sequencing artifact. In a later analysis, a clonal expansion index for each public chain was calculated from normalized within-repertoire ranks of inferred template counts. A later analysis computed generation probabilities with a VDJ recombination model fitted to out-of-frame rearrangements, and checked the results against IGoR. Hypergeometric tests were used in a later analysis to score TCR-TCR, TCR-HLA and TCR-CMV co-occurrence, with a repertoire-size bias correction applied to the TCR pairs. A later analysis estimated false discovery rates by permuting HLA or CMV assignments 20 times. In a later analysis, co-occurring TCRs were grouped using DBSCAN, and TCRdist sequence similarity was added for clustering within HLA-allele-positive subsets. Repertoires with fewer than 30,000 or more than 120,000 public chains were left out of co-occurrence clustering, as were four to six repertoires with anomalous nucleotide sharing. Imported from immuneACCESS, the table was reduced by TCRdb to in-frame sequences with V and J called. These copies leave out some clones; in studies compared against another copy, an unresolved V gene accounts for under half, and the cause of the remainder is not known. Clone size and the V and J calls come from that table; the DNA yielded D and trimming. The sample profile shows some 65,000 clones; around 62% of them were found once. The top ten clones comprise roughly 3.1% of the sample.

Taken from the germline V gene, the CDR1 and CDR2 loops are SGHVS and FQNEAQ. The cysteine opens and the phenylalanine closes a CDR3 of 14 amino acids. The retained sequence is limited to the CDR3, 42 bases, with the frame set at the first base. The junction carries 20 bases between V and J, which are trimmed by 5 bases and 13 bases respectively. What the work shows at the level of the full study, not this receptor alone: Correlated functional status among segregating V segments might be attributable to linkage disequilibrium, but an unknown experimental factor could not be ruled out. Because HLA typing was missing for some donors at each locus, association tests included only the typed subset. When HLA alleles, especially DR and DQ, strongly co-occurred, attributing TCR associations to individual alleles was difficult. In a later analysis, the rate of TCR association differed among HLA loci, with DRB1 alleles having the most associated TCRs and HLA-C alleles having the fewest. In both the original and validation cohorts, the classifier was reported to diagnose cytomegalovirus status with high specificity and sensitivity. Because counts were too low, about 18 rarely observed V segments, including chromosome 9 orphons, were left out of the earlier analysis of 500 to 750 of the donors. Some IMGT-functional V segments, including TRBV6-2 and TRBV6-3, could not be told apart with the 87-base-pair reads, so those segments were excluded. In a later analysis, HLA-associated TCR beta chains showed more clonal expansion and lower generation probabilities than non-associated chains that were equally common. In a later analysis, 15,000 to 20,000 TCR beta sequences were associated with specific HLA alleles at a false discovery rate of 0.05. A group of highly shared sequence variants was considered likely to be a technical artifact of the sequencing pipeline. An association between a missense DCLRE1C variant and V-gene and J-gene trimming of TCR beta chains was found in a later genetic analysis and replicated in an independent cohort. Sequencing depth was assumed to be roughly uniform across donors in the presence/absence analyses, though that assumption may not hold. A few of the identified cytomegalovirus-associated TCR beta chains were confirmed in vitro to be specific for cytomegalovirus antigens. In a later genetic analysis, fewer N-insertions in productive TCRs were reported among donors in an Asian-associated ancestry cluster than the approximately 670-donor mean. While some public TCRs were present in many individuals, most TCR sequences turned up only very rarely across donors. Immune exposure information for the cohort was limited to CMV serostatus. Several of the top co-occurrence clusters appeared to be linked to parvovirus B19, influenza, CMV and Epstein-Barr virus, according to a later analysis. Broadly in line with IMGT annotations, most TCR beta V segments showed up in productive rearrangements about 87% or about 30% of the time in an earlier analysis of under 700 of the donors. The cohort was sequenced for TCR beta chains only, and without alpha or paired-chain data the features that could be detected were limited. The study gave a list of some 150 TCR beta chains associated with cytomegalovirus. A further reported finding was that TCR beta sequences accurately predicted the HLA-A and HLA-B alleles for most subjects in the first cohort. According to the authors, the approach could potentially be generalized to other disease states and immunological phenotypes. A later analysis found that most CMV-associated TCR beta chains appeared HLA-restricted, with HLA associations seemingly driven largely by CMV exposure.

The chain couples TRBV7-8 to TRBJ1-4, with TRBD1 as a weak D call on 6 bases. This TCR was sampled from a young man in good health and CMV-seronegative. The sample comprised PBMCs. The DNA sequence reads TGTGCCAGCAGCCATAGGGACTACAGGGCCGGACTGTTTTTT. This codes for CASSHRDYRAGLFF. Reference TRBV7-8 and TRBJ1-4 proteins supply the regions before and after the CDR3; the full variable domain is: GAGVSQSPRYKVAKRGQDVALRCDPISGHVSLFWYQQALGQGPEFLTYFQNEAQLDKSGLPSDRFFAERPEGSVSTLKIQRTQQEDSAVYLCASSHRDYRAGLFFGSGTQLSVL.